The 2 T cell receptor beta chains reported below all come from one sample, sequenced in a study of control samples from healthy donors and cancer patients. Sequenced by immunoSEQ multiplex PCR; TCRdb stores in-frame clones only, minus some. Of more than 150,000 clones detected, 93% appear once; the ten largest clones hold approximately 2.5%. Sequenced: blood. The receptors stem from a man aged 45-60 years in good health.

CDR3 residues: CASSKTTTEAFF. CDR3 nucleotide sequence: TGTGCCAGCAGTAAGACAACGACTGAAGCTTTCTTT. V and J are TRBV6-5 and TRBJ1-1; no firm D call. Trimming removed 5 bases from V and 5 bases from J, with 9 bases in between. Germline V CDR1 and CDR2: MNHEY, SVGAGI. There are 12 residues in the CDR3.

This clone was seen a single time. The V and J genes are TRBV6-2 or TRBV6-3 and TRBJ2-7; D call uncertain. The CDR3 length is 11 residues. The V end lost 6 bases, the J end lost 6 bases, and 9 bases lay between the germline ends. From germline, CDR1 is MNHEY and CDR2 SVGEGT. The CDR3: CASSDTREQYF. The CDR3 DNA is TGTGCCAGCAGCGACACTCGCGAGCAGTACTTC.